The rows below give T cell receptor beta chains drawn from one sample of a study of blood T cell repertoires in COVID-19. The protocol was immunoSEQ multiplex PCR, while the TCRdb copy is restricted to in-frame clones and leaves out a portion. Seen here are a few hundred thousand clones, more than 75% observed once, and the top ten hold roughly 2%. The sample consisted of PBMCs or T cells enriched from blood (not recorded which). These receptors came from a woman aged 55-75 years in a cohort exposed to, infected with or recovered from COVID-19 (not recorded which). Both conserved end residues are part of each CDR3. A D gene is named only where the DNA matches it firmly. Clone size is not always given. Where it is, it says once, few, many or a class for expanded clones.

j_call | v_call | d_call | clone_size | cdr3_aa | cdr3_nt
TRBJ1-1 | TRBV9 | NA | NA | CASSVQGSEAFF | TGTGCCAGCAGCGTACAGGGCTCTGAAGCTTTCTTT
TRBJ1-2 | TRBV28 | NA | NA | CAILGTHYGYTF | TGTGCCATCTTGGGGACTCACTATGGCTACACCTTC
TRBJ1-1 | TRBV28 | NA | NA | CASNLGPGTEAFF | TGTGCCAGCAACCTGGGTCCGGGAACTGAAGCTTTCTTT
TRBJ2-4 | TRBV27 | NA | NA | CASSPSRIPNQNIQYF | TGTGCCAGCAGTCCATCCAGGATTCCCAACCAAAACATTCAGTACTTC
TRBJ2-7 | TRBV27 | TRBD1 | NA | CASRGQGADEQYF | TGTGCCAGCAGAGGCCAGGGGGCCGACGAGCAGTACTTC
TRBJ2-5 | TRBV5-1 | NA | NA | CASSLLATRETQYF | TGCGCCAGCAGCTTGTTGGCAACCCGAGAGACCCAGTACTTC
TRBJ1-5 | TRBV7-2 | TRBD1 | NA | CASSSRQGRSNQPQHF | TGTGCCAGCAGCTCCCGACAGGGACGGAGCAATCAGCCCCAGCATTTT
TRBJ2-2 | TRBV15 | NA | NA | CATSRDVTGTLTGELFF | TGTGCCACCAGCAGAGATGTAACAGGGACCCTCACCGGGGAGCTGTTTTTT
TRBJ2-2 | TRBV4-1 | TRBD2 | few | CASSQPSGDTGELFF | TGCGCCAGCAGCCAACCCAGCGGGGACACCGGGGAGCTGTTTTTT
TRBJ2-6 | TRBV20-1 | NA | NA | CSASPTGAGANVLTF | TGCAGTGCTAGTCCTACCGGGGCTGGGGCCAACGTCCTGACTTTC
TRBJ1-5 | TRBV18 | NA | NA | CASSPGVGGASNQPQHF | TGTGCCAGCTCACCGGGAGTCGGGGGGGCAAGCAATCAGCCCCAGCATTTT
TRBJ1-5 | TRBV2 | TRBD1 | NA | CASQRQGDQPQHF | TGTGCCAGCCAGAGACAGGGGGATCAGCCCCAGCATTTT
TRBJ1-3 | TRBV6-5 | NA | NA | CASSRTGSGNTIYF | TGTGCCAGCAGTCGAACAGGCTCTGGAAACACCATATATTTT
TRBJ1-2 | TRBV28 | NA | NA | CASSLQGLPGYTF | TGTGCCAGCAGTTTACAGGGGTTGCCTGGCTACACCTTC
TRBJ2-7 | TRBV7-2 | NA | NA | CASSLDGQTYEQYF | TGTGCCAGCAGCTTAGACGGACAAACCTACGAGCAGTACTTC
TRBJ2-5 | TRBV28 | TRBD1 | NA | CASSYGTGGRETQYF | TGTGCCAGCAGCTATGGGACAGGGGGCCGAGAGACCCAGTACTTC
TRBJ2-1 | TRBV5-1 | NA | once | CASSLEASEHNEQFF | TGCGCCAGCAGCTTGGAGGCTAGCGAACACAATGAGCAGTTCTTC
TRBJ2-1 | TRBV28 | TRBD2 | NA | CASSSQSGRIDEQFF | TGTGCCAGCAGTTCCCAGAGCGGGAGGATCGATGAGCAGTTCTTC
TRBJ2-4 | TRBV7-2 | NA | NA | CASSQRQYQNIQYF | TGTGCCAGCAGCCAAAGACAGTACCAAAACATTCAGTACTTC
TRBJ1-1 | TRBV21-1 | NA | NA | CANPGQGMRDTEAFF | TGTGCCAACCCGGGACAGGGTATGAGGGACACTGAAGCTTTCTTT
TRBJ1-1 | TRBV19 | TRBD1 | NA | CASKGQGATEAFF | TGTGCCAGTAAGGGACAGGGGGCCACTGAAGCTTTCTTT
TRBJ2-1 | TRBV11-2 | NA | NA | CASSLAGPIHNEQFF | TGTGCCAGCAGCTTAGCAGGGCCGATTCACAATGAGCAGTTCTTC
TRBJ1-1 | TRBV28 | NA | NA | CASSLKGRTEAFF | TGTGCCAGCAGTTTAAAGGGGAGGACTGAAGCTTTCTTT
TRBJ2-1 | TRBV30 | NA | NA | CAGKAGNNPYNEQFF | TGTGCCGGGAAGGCGGGTAATAACCCCTACAATGAGCAGTTCTTC
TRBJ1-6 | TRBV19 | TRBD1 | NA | CASEGQGNSPLHF | TGTGCCAGTGAGGGACAGGGAAATTCACCCCTCCACTTT
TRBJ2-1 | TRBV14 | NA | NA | CASSQAGLPYNEQFF | TGTGCCAGCAGCCAAGCCGGACTGCCCTACAATGAGCAGTTCTTC
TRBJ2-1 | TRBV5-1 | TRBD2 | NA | CASSRGPTSGSGNEQFF | TGCGCCAGCAGCCGCGGGCCAACTAGCGGGAGCGGAAATGAGCAGTTCTTC
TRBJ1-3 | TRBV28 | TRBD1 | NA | CASKPGQANTIYF | TGTGCCAGTAAACCGGGACAGGCCAACACCATATATTTT
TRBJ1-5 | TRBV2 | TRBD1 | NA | CASRPQTGGRGQPQHF | TGTGCCAGCAGACCCCAGACAGGGGGCAGGGGTCAGCCCCAGCATTTT
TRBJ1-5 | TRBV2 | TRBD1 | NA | CASTSGTGSSNQPQHF | TGTGCCAGCACATCCGGGACAGGGTCCAGCAATCAGCCCCAGCATTTT
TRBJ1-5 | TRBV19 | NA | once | CASTQGGGRFNQPQHF | TGTGCCAGTACCCAGGGAGGGGGGCGGTTCAATCAGCCCCAGCATTTT
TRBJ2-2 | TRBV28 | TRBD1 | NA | CASSGADRNAGELFF | TGTGCCAGCAGTGGGGCGGACAGGAATGCCGGGGAGCTGTTTTTT
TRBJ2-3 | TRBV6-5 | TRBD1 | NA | CASSRQGGGTDTQYF | TGTGCCAGCAGTCGACAGGGGGGTGGTACAGATACGCAGTATTTT
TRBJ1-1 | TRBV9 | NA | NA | CASKGQMNTEAFF | TGTGCCAGCAAAGGACAAATGAACACTGAAGCTTTCTTT
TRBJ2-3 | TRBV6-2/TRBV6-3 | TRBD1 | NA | CASSFGGQGSDTQYF | TGTGCCAGCAGCTTCGGGGGACAGGGGTCAGATACGCAGTATTTT
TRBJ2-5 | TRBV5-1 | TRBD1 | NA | CASSTSIPGTGGLGETQYF | TGCGCCAGCAGCACCTCAATTCCCGGGACAGGGGGCTTGGGAGAGACCCAGTACTTC
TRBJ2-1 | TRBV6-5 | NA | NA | CASSYDGGPTNEQFF | TGTGCCAGCAGTTACGATGGAGGGCCTACCAATGAGCAGTTCTTC
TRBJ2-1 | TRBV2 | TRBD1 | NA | CASSGTGYNEQFF | TGTGCCAGTTCCGGGACAGGGTACAATGAGCAGTTCTTC
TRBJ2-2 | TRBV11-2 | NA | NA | CASSPRSAGRGTGELFF | TGTGCCAGCAGCCCGAGGAGCGCGGGTCGTGGCACCGGGGAGCTGTTTTTT
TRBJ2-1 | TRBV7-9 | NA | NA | CASSLGLRQIGQNEQFF | TGTGCCAGCAGCTTAGGTTTGAGACAAATTGGGCAAAATGAGCAGTTCTTC
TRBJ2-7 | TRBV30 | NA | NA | CAWDRGTLGYEQYF | TGTGCCTGGGATAGGGGGACATTAGGATACGAGCAGTACTTC
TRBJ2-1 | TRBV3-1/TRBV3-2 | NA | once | CASSPPGVAAYNEQFF | TGTGCCAGCAGCCCACCCGGGGTAGCGGCTTACAATGAGCAGTTCTTC
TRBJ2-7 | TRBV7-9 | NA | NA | CASSLGRLSSYEQYF | TGTGCCAGCAGCTTAGGTCGTCTAAGCTCCTACGAGCAGTACTTC
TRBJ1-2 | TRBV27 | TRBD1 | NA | CASSKLTGDTYGYTF | TGTGCCAGCAGTAAACTGACAGGGGACACCTATGGCTACACCTTC
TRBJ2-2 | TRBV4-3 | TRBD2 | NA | CASSQEPTSGSGNTGELFF | TGCGCCAGCAGCCAAGAACCGACTAGCGGGAGTGGAAACACCGGGGAGCTGTTTTTT
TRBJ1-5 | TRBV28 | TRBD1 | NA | CASSNRGQGIQPQHF | TGTGCCAGCAGCAATAGGGGACAGGGAATCCAGCCCCAGCATTTT
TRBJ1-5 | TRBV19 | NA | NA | CASSREAGARQPQHF | TGTGCCAGTAGCCGGGAGGCGGGGGCCCGCCAGCCCCAGCATTTT
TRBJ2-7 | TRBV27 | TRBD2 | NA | CASRRGLAGGLYEQYF | TGTGCCAGCAGAAGGGGACTAGCGGGAGGTCTCTACGAGCAGTACTTC
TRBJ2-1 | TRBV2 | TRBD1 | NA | CASTKTLAGGDKDNEQFF | TGTGCCAGCACCAAAACCCTGGCAGGGGGCGATAAGGACAATGAGCAGTTCTTC
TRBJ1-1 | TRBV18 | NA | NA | CASSPRVKDTEAFF | TGTGCCAGCTCCCCCAGGGTCAAGGACACTGAAGCTTTCTTT
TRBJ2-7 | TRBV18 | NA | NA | CASSRGTSEEQYF | TGTGCCAGCTCACGCGGGACCTCGGAGGAGCAGTACTTC
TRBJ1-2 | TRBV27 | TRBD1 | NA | CASSRQGALYGYTF | TGTGCCAGCAGTAGACAGGGGGCGCTCTATGGCTACACCTTC
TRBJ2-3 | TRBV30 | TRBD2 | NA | CAWRLAGARDTQYF | TGTGCCTGGAGGCTAGCGGGAGCAAGAGATACGCAGTATTTT
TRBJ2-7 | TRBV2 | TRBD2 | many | CASSVTSGSSYEQYF | TGTGCCAGCAGTGTTACTAGCGGGAGCTCCTACGAGCAGTACTTC
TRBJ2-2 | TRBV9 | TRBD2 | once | CASSVGGTSQIGELFF | TGTGCCAGCAGCGTAGGAGGGACTAGCCAGATCGGGGAGCTGTTTTTT
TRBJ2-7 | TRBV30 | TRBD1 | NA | CAGDRGTYEQYF | TGTGCCGGGGACAGGGGAACCTACGAGCAGTACTTC
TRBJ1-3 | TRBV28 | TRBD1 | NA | CASGKTGGGNTIYF | TGTGCCAGCGGAAAAACAGGGGGTGGAAACACCATATATTTT
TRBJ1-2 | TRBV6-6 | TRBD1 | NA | CASNHRGGNYGYTF | TGTGCCAGCAATCACAGGGGAGGCAACTATGGCTACACCTTC
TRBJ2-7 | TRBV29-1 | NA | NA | CSVVAGYEQYF | TGCAGCGTTGTAGCTGGGTACGAGCAGTACTTC
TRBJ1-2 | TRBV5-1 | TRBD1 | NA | CASSLGTGHGYGYTF | TGCGCCAGCAGCTTAGGGACAGGGCACGGCTATGGCTACACCTTC